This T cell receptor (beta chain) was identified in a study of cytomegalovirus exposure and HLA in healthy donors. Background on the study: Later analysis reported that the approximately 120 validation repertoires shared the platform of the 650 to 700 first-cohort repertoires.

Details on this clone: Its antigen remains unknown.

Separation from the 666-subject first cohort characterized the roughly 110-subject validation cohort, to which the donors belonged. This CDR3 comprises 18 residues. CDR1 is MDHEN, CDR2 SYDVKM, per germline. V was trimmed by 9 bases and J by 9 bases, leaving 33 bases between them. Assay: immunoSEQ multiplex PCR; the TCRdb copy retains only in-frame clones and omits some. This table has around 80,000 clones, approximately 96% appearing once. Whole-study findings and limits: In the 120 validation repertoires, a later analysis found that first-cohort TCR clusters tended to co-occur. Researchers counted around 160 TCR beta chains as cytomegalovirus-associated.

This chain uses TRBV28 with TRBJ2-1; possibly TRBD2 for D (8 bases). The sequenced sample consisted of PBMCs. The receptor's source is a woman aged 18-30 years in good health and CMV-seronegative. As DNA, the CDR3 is TGTGCCAGACCTACGCAGGGGAGGGGACAGCGGGAGTTATCTGAGCAGTTCTTC. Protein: CARPTQGRGQRELSEQFF.